One and the same sample provided the 5 T cell receptor beta chains below, sequenced in a study of cytomegalovirus exposure and HLA in healthy donors. PCR employed 60 Vbeta and 13 Jbeta primers. Measured with immunoSEQ multiplex PCR; TCRdb has only the in-frame clones, and not every one. The table records 81,000 or so clones, about two thirds of them present only once. Specimen: PBMCs. The source of these receptors is a woman under 40 in good health and CMV-seropositive.

V and J are TRBV5-4 and TRBJ2-5, with D unresolved. Trimming left V 0 bases short and J 5 bases short, with 8 bases between. Germline V CDR1 and CDR2: SGHNT, YYREEE (reference sequence). CDR3 length: 13 residues. CDR3: CASSLGLVETQYF. CDR3 in DNA: TGTGCCAGCAGCTTGGGCCTAGTGGAGACCCAGTACTTC.

The chain joins TRBV4-3 to TRBJ2-1; 8 bases line up with TRBD2. The CDR3 sequence is 17 residues long. From germline, CDR1 is LGHNA and CDR2 YSLEER. Trimming removed 2 bases from V and 4 bases from J; junction bases left unmatched: 10. The CDR3 region is CASSQTSGGGPYNEQFF. CDR3 DNA: TGCGCCAGCAGCCAAACGTCCGGGGGGGGGCCTTACAATGAGCAGTTCTTC.

The genes are TRBV20-1 and TRBJ1-2; no reliable D call. V was clipped by 0 bases and J by 8 bases, with 7 bases between them. CDR1 is DFQATT and CDR2 is SNEGSKA in the germline V gene (reference sequence). CDR3 length: 11 amino acids. In nucleotides, the CDR3 is TGCAGTGCTAGAGAGGGCTGGGGCTACACCTTC. It specifies CSAREGWGYTF.

This clone occurred once. This chain links TRBV5-1 with TRBJ2-7; 9 positions match TRBD1. After removal of 4 bases from V and 1 base from J, the junction contained 6 bases not matched to a gene. The CDR3 runs 15 residues. CDR1 is SGHRS, CDR2 YFSETQ, per germline. CDR3 region: CASSIGTGRSYEQYF. DNA for the CDR3: TGCGCCAGCAGCATAGGGACAGGGCGTTCCTACGAGCAGTACTTC.

The V gene is TRBV10-2, the J gene TRBJ1-2; no clear D gene. Trimming stripped 7 bases from V and 7 bases from J, with 19 bases between. Per germline, CDR1 WSHSY and CDR2 SAAADI. There are 14 residues in the CDR3. The CDR3 reads CASTEPGRSGGYTF. In nucleotides, the CDR3 is TGCGCCAGCACCGAACCCGGCAGGTCTGGTGGCTACACCTTC.